Listed below are T cell receptor beta chains from one sample, sequenced in a study of cytomegalovirus exposure and HLA in healthy donors. Sequenced by immunoSEQ multiplex PCR; TCRdb stores in-frame clones only, minus some. Of 150,000 to 200,000 clones in the sample, around four fifths were seen once. Sequencing was done on a sample of PBMCs. The origin of the receptors is a female donor in good health and CMV-seronegative. CDR3s include the opening cysteine and the closing phenylalanine or tryptophan. The D gene is left open where the match is weak. A row's size may be missing; if present it is once, few, many or a size class.

CDR3 protein: CAWSHRDTQYF
CDR3 DNA: TGTGCCTGGAGCCATCGGGATACGCAGTATTTT
J gene: TRBJ2-3
clone size: -
V gene: TRBV30
D gene: -

CDR3 protein: CASSYQDRFTDTQYF
CDR3 DNA: TGTGCCAGCAGTTACCAGGACAGGTTTACAGATACGCAGTATTTT
J gene: TRBJ2-3
clone size: -
V gene: TRBV6-5
D gene: TRBD1

CDR3 protein: CASSLASGTSGRNEQFF
CDR3 DNA: TGCGCCAGCAGCTTGGCCTCAGGGACTAGCGGGAGGAATGAGCAGTTCTTC
J gene: TRBJ2-1
clone size: -
V gene: TRBV5-1
D gene: TRBD2

CDR3 protein: CASMGEGDTQYF
CDR3 DNA: TGCGCCAGCATGGGTGAGGGAGATACGCAGTATTTT
J gene: TRBJ2-3
clone size: -
V gene: TRBV5-1
D gene: -

CDR3 protein: CASRYGGAETQYF
CDR3 DNA: TGTGCCAGCAGATACGGGGGGGCGGAGACCCAGTACTTC
J gene: TRBJ2-5
clone size: -
V gene: TRBV7-9
D gene: TRBD2

CDR3 protein: CASSVEVTGGMYF
CDR3 DNA: TGTGCCAGCAGCGTAGAGGTCACAGGGGGCATGTACTTC
J gene: TRBJ2-5
clone size: few
V gene: TRBV9
D gene: TRBD1

CDR3 protein: CASSLNFQRGPYTDTQYF
CDR3 DNA: TGTGCCAGCAGCTTAAACTTTCAGCGGGGGCCTTACACAGATACGCAGTATTTT
J gene: TRBJ2-3
clone size: -
V gene: TRBV7-3
D gene: TRBD2

CDR3 protein: CASSETRGTEAFF
CDR3 DNA: TGTGCCAGCAGCGAAACCAGGGGTACTGAAGCTTTCTTT
J gene: TRBJ1-1
clone size: -
V gene: TRBV6-5
D gene: -

CDR3 protein: CASSPLAAGNQPQHF
CDR3 DNA: TGTGCCAGCAGTCCCTTGGCGGCCGGGAATCAGCCCCAGCATTTT
J gene: TRBJ1-5
clone size: -
V gene: TRBV27
D gene: -

CDR3 protein: CASSPTGGTDTQYF
CDR3 DNA: TGTGCCAGCAGCCCAACGGGGGGGACAGATACGCAGTATTTT
J gene: TRBJ2-3
clone size: -
V gene: TRBV7-2
D gene: TRBD2

CDR3 protein: CASDRQGVYEQYF
CDR3 DNA: TGTGCCAGTGATCGACAGGGGGTCTACGAGCAGTACTTC
J gene: TRBJ2-7
clone size: once
V gene: TRBV28
D gene: TRBD1

CDR3 protein: CSPTGLRDTF
CDR3 DNA: TGCAGCCCAACAGGGCTCCGCGACACCTTC
J gene: TRBJ1-2
clone size: -
V gene: TRBV20-1
D gene: -

CDR3 protein: CASSLARGYYEQYF
CDR3 DNA: TGTGCCAGCAGCTTAGCCAGGGGCTACTACGAGCAGTACTTC
J gene: TRBJ2-7
clone size: -
V gene: TRBV11-2
D gene: -

CDR3 protein: CASSDSRGTEAFF
CDR3 DNA: TGTGCCAGCAGTGACTCAAGGGGCACTGAAGCTTTCTTT
J gene: TRBJ1-1
clone size: -
V gene: TRBV2
D gene: -

CDR3 protein: CASGIQGVSNQPQHF
CDR3 DNA: TGTGCCAGCGGGATACAGGGGGTCAGCAATCAGCCCCAGCATTTT
J gene: TRBJ1-5
clone size: -
V gene: TRBV2
D gene: TRBD1

CDR3 protein: CASSSLSYEQYF
CDR3 DNA: TGTGCCAGCAGCTCGCTCTCCTACGAGCAGTACTTC
J gene: TRBJ2-7
clone size: -
V gene: TRBV5-6
D gene: -

CDR3 protein: CSVTGGAFYEQYF
CDR3 DNA: TGCAGCGTGACAGGGGGCGCTTTCTACGAGCAGTACTTC
J gene: TRBJ2-7
clone size: few
V gene: TRBV29-1
D gene: TRBD1

CDR3 protein: CASRGDGGSYNEQFF
CDR3 DNA: TGTGCCAGCAGGGGGGACGGGGGGTCCTACAATGAGCAGTTCTTC
J gene: TRBJ2-1
clone size: -
V gene: TRBV5-4
D gene: TRBD2

CDR3 protein: CASTIPSRGVSTEAFF
CDR3 DNA: TGTGCCAGCACCATACCCTCCAGGGGGGTGAGCACTGAAGCTTTCTTT
J gene: TRBJ1-1
clone size: -
V gene: TRBV28
D gene: TRBD1

CDR3 protein: CASSLSQGATPLHF
CDR3 DNA: TGTGCCAGCAGTTTAAGCCAGGGGGCTACACCCCTCCACTTT
J gene: TRBJ1-6
clone size: -
V gene: TRBV28
D gene: TRBD1

CDR3 protein: CASTRRQGLVGGYTF
CDR3 DNA: TGTGCCAGTACCCGAAGGCAGGGACTCGTGGGTGGCTACACCTTC
J gene: TRBJ1-2
clone size: -
V gene: TRBV6-5
D gene: -

CDR3 protein: CASSRLAGGGNTGELFF
CDR3 DNA: TGTGCCAGCAGCAGACTAGCGGGGGGAGGGAACACCGGGGAGCTGTTTTTT
J gene: TRBJ2-2
clone size: -
V gene: TRBV9
D gene: TRBD2

CDR3 protein: CASSLFPLAAKETQYF
CDR3 DNA: TGTGCCAGCAGCTTATTCCCCCTAGCGGCTAAAGAGACCCAGTACTTC
J gene: TRBJ2-5
clone size: -
V gene: TRBV5-4
D gene: TRBD2

CDR3 protein: CATGTSGSRQYF
CDR3 DNA: TGTGCCACCGGGACTAGCGGGAGCAGGCAGTATTTT
J gene: TRBJ2-3
clone size: few
V gene: TRBV2
D gene: TRBD2

CDR3 protein: CASSQDTQGFLGYTF
CDR3 DNA: TGCGCCAGCAGCCAAGATACGCAGGGATTCTTGGGCTACACCTTC
J gene: TRBJ1-2
clone size: -
V gene: TRBV4-3
D gene: -

CDR3 protein: CASSQLTGSNTGELFF
CDR3 DNA: TGCGCCAGCAGCCAATTGACAGGATCAAACACCGGGGAGCTGTTTTTT
J gene: TRBJ2-2
clone size: -
V gene: TRBV4-3
D gene: -

CDR3 protein: CASSLVTYNEQFF
CDR3 DNA: TGCGCCAGCAGCTTGGTAACCTACAATGAGCAGTTCTTC
J gene: TRBJ2-1
clone size: -
V gene: TRBV5-1
D gene: -

CDR3 protein: CASSPQDTQNTEAFF
CDR3 DNA: TGTGCCAGCAGTCCTCAGGACACTCAGAACACTGAAGCTTTCTTT
J gene: TRBJ1-1
clone size: once
V gene: TRBV28
D gene: -

CDR3 protein: CSVEGDSTDTQYF
CDR3 DNA: TGCAGCGTTGAAGGGGACTCCACAGATACGCAGTATTTT
J gene: TRBJ2-3
clone size: once
V gene: TRBV29-1
D gene: -

CDR3 protein: CASSSTGQASNQPQHF
CDR3 DNA: TGTGCCAGCAGTTCCACCGGACAGGCTAGCAATCAGCCCCAGCATTTT
J gene: TRBJ1-5
clone size: -
V gene: TRBV6-5
D gene: TRBD1

CDR3 protein: CASSLSANTGELFF
CDR3 DNA: TGCGCCAGCAGCTTGTCTGCGAACACCGGGGAGCTGTTTTTT
J gene: TRBJ2-2
clone size: -
V gene: TRBV5-1
D gene: -

CDR3 protein: CSASGQGKLFF
CDR3 DNA: TGCAGTGCTAGTGGCCAGGGAAAACTGTTTTTT
J gene: TRBJ1-4
clone size: -
V gene: TRBV20-1
D gene: -

CDR3 protein: CAISDPHGVNTEAFF
CDR3 DNA: TGTGCCATCAGTGACCCTCACGGGGTGAACACTGAAGCTTTCTTT
J gene: TRBJ1-1
clone size: -
V gene: TRBV10-3
D gene: -

CDR3 protein: CSSSRMGLEAFF
CDR3 DNA: TGTTCCAGCAGCCGAATGGGCCTAGAAGCTTTCTTT
J gene: TRBJ1-1
clone size: -
V gene: TRBV7-9
D gene: -

CDR3 protein: CSARDIYEQYF
CDR3 DNA: TGCAGTGCTAGAGATATCTACGAGCAGTACTTC
J gene: TRBJ2-7
clone size: -
V gene: TRBV20-1
D gene: -

CDR3 protein: CASSVVGGSYEQYF
CDR3 DNA: TGTGCCAGCAGCGTAGTAGGCGGTTCCTACGAGCAGTACTTC
J gene: TRBJ2-7
clone size: once
V gene: TRBV9
D gene: -

CDR3 protein: CASSLAGTETYNEQFF
CDR3 DNA: TGTGCCAGCAGTTTAGCCGGGACAGAAACTTACAATGAGCAGTTCTTC
J gene: TRBJ2-1
clone size: -
V gene: TRBV27
D gene: TRBD1

CDR3 protein: CASSLIGQANTEAFF
CDR3 DNA: TGTGCCAGCAGTTTAATCGGACAGGCAAACACTGAAGCTTTCTTT
J gene: TRBJ1-1
clone size: few
V gene: TRBV28
D gene: TRBD1

CDR3 protein: CASSDREGNQPQHF
CDR3 DNA: TGTGCCAGCAGCGACCGCGAGGGCAATCAGCCCCAGCATTTT
J gene: TRBJ1-5
clone size: -
V gene: TRBV5-4
D gene: -

CDR3 protein: CASSPRGDQPQHF
CDR3 DNA: TGTGCCAGCTCACCACGAGGTGATCAGCCCCAGCATTTT
J gene: TRBJ1-5
clone size: -
V gene: TRBV18
D gene: -